The rows below give T cell receptor beta chains drawn from one sample of a study of blood T cell repertoires in COVID-19. Profiling relied on immunoSEQ multiplex PCR, and the TCRdb table lists in-frame clones only, not all of them. Of approximately 200,000 clones listed, approximately 83% are singletons. Sequencing was performed on PBMCs or T cells enriched from blood (not recorded which). These receptors were obtained from a man aged 35-49 years who had recovered from COVID-19. CDR3s include the opening cysteine and the closing phenylalanine or tryptophan. The D gene is left open where the match is weak. Size is omitted from some rows. Given values are once, few, many or a class for expanded clones.

d_call	j_call	v_call	clone_size	cdr3_aa	cdr3_nt
TRBD1	TRBJ1-6	TRBV5-1	-	CASSYGQGYNSPLHF	TGCGCCAGCAGCTATGGACAGGGATACAATTCACCCCTCCACTTT
-	TRBJ1-1	TRBV7-9	-	CASSSSPGPEAFF	TGTGCCAGCAGCTCAAGCCCAGGGCCTGAAGCTTTCTTT
TRBD1	TRBJ2-2	TRBV2	-	CASRPNRGRAGNTGELFF	TGTGCCAGCAGGCCTAACAGGGGGCGGGCTGGAAACACCGGGGAGCTGTTTTTT
-	TRBJ2-3	TRBV7-8	-	CASGPHGRYF	TGTGCCAGCGGGCCCCACGGCAGGTATTTT
-	TRBJ2-1	TRBV24-1	-	CATSDPTIGDNEQFF	TGTGCCACCAGTGACCCCACCATCGGGGACAATGAGCAGTTCTTC
TRBD1	TRBJ2-5	TRBV5-1	-	CASSLGGQGALETQYF	TGCGCCAGCAGCTTAGGGGGACAGGGGGCCTTGGAGACCCAGTACTTC
TRBD1	TRBJ1-1	TRBV28	few	CASLVPGQGNGAFF	TGTGCCAGCCTTGTACCGGGACAGGGTAATGGAGCTTTCTTT
-	TRBJ1-5	TRBV19	-	CASSIGTNQPQHF	TGTGCCAGTAGTATAGGCACTAATCAGCCCCAGCATTTT
-	TRBJ1-1	TRBV29-1	few	CSVEEPGTEAFF	TGCAGCGTTGAAGAGCCCGGGACTGAAGCTTTCTTT
TRBD1	TRBJ1-3	TRBV30	-	CAWSPGGPGNTIYF	TGTGCCTGGAGTCCAGGGGGGCCTGGAAACACCATATATTTT
TRBD1	TRBJ1-5	TRBV19	-	CASSPGQSKNQPQHF	TGTGCCAGTAGTCCGGGACAGTCTAAAAATCAGCCCCAGCATTTT
-	TRBJ2-7	TRBV3-1/TRBV3-2	few	CASSLGGGAYEQYF	TGTGCCAGCAGCCTTGGAGGAGGGGCCTACGAGCAGTACTTC
-	TRBJ1-3	TRBV7-9	-	CASSRLRGLSSGNTIYF	TGTGCCAGCAGCCGTTTGCGGGGGCTGTCTTCTGGAAACACCATATATTTT
TRBD1	TRBJ1-3	TRBV4-2	-	CASSQNVGTASGNTIYF	TGTGCCAGCAGCCAAAACGTAGGGACAGCCTCTGGAAACACCATATATTTT
-	TRBJ1-3	TRBV6-2/TRBV6-3	-	CASSYSAGNTIYF	TGTGCCAGCAGTTACTCCGCTGGAAACACCATATATTTT
-	TRBJ1-1	TRBV9	-	CASSLDSGVNTEAFF	TGTGCCAGCAGCCTAGATTCCGGGGTGAACACTGAAGCTTTCTTT
TRBD1	TRBJ1-4	TRBV6-6	-	CASSYPGQGGKEKLFF	TGTGCCAGCAGTTACCCAGGACAGGGAGGGAAGGAAAAACTGTTTTTT
-	TRBJ1-2	TRBV2	few	CASITGIRDYGYTF	TGTGCCAGCATAACCGGGATTCGGGACTATGGCTACACCTTC
-	TRBJ2-2	TRBV4-3	-	CASSQREKNTGELFF	TGCGCCAGCAGCCAGCGGGAAAAGAACACCGGGGAGCTGTTTTTT
TRBD1	TRBJ1-1	TRBV19	once	CASKKTGTANTEAFF	TGTGCCAGTAAAAAGACCGGGACAGCGAACACTGAAGCTTTCTTT
TRBD2	TRBJ2-5	TRBV24-1	-	CATSDIRRGGETQYF	TGTGCCACCAGTGATATTCGACGGGGAGGGGAGACCCAGTACTTC
-	TRBJ2-1	TRBV3-1/TRBV3-2	-	CASSQDWPNEQFF	TGTGCCAGCAGCCAAGATTGGCCGAATGAGCAGTTCTTC
TRBD1	TRBJ1-2	TRBV4-1	-	CASSPTFTGGVSNYGYTF	TGCGCCAGCAGCCCTACCTTTACAGGGGGGGTCTCTAACTATGGCTACACCTTC
TRBD1	TRBJ1-5	TRBV2	-	CASSVDRGPNQPQHF	TGTGCCAGCAGTGTGGACAGGGGGCCCAATCAGCCCCAGCATTTT
-	TRBJ1-5	TRBV5-1	-	CASTVDGGSNQPQHF	TGCGCCAGCACCGTTGATGGAGGTAGCAATCAGCCCCAGCATTTT
-	TRBJ1-1	TRBV29-1	-	CSVGTLAGVEAFF	TGCAGCGTTGGTACTTTGGCAGGGGTGGAGGCTTTCTTT
-	TRBJ1-2	TRBV6-5	-	CASSYGRGDYGYTF	TGTGCCAGCAGTTACGGTCGGGGGGACTATGGCTACACCTTC
-	TRBJ1-1	TRBV18	-	CASSPTLGGTEAFF	TGTGCCAGCTCTCCCACCTTAGGAGGCACTGAAGCTTTCTTT
-	TRBJ1-1	TRBV29-1	-	CSVDPGGATEAFF	TGCAGCGTCGACCCGGGGGGGGCGACTGAAGCTTTCTTT
TRBD1	TRBJ1-6	TRBV5-4	-	CASSPDRDNSPLHF	TGTGCCAGCAGCCCGGACAGGGACAACTCACCCCTCCACTTT
-	TRBJ2-2	TRBV19	few	CASRSGPGTPGELFF	TGTGCCAGTAGATCCGGGCCGGGGACACCCGGGGAGCTGTTTTTT
TRBD2	TRBJ2-5	TRBV5-4	-	CASSPGTSEETQYF	TGTGCCAGCAGCCCCGGGACTAGCGAGGAGACCCAGTACTTC
-	TRBJ2-7	TRBV25-1	-	CASSEGGLGASSYEQYF	TGTGCCAGCAGCGAAGGAGGTCTGGGGGCAAGTTCCTACGAGCAGTACTTC
TRBD2	TRBJ2-5	TRBV3-1/TRBV3-2	-	CASSQGLAGGSRTQYF	TGTGCCAGCAGCCAGGGGCTAGCGGGGGGGTCCCGGACCCAGTACTTC
-	TRBJ2-1	TRBV5-1	-	CASQAGFEQFF	TGCGCCAGCCAGGCGGGTTTTGAGCAGTTCTTC
-	TRBJ1-2	TRBV9	-	CASSIPGEGGYTF	TGTGCCAGCAGCATTCCGGGGGAGGGTGGCTACACCTTC
-	TRBJ1-1	TRBV10-3	-	CASGTPGTEAFF	TGTGCCAGCGGGACGCCGGGGACTGAAGCTTTCTTT
-	TRBJ1-4	TRBV19	-	CASRMGGRLFF	TGTGCCAGTAGGATGGGGGGAAGACTGTTTTTT
TRBD1	TRBJ1-1	TRBV29-1	-	CSGQGVVTEAFF	TGCAGCGGCCAGGGGGTAGTCACTGAAGCTTTCTTT
-	TRBJ2-3	TRBV9	-	CASSGTAHTDTQYF	TGTGCCAGCAGCGGGACAGCGCACACAGATACGCAGTATTTT
TRBD1	TRBJ2-7	TRBV7-2	-	CASTWTGGNYEQYF	TGTGCCAGCACCTGGACAGGGGGCAACTACGAGCAGTACTTC
TRBD1	TRBJ2-3	TRBV19	-	CASSVRGLGTDTQYF	TGTGCCAGTAGTGTCAGGGGGCTTGGGACAGATACGCAGTATTTT
-	TRBJ2-7	TRBV4-3	-	CASSLEPGKREQYF	TGCGCCAGCAGCCTTGAACCGGGGAAGCGCGAGCAGTACTTC